These 21 T cell receptor beta chains were sequenced from one sample in a study of PD-1 blockade in classical Hodgkin lymphoma. Time point in this sample: newly diagnosed, previously untreated cHL patient sample. The data were produced by immunoSEQ multiplex PCR, yet TCRdb's version contains in-frame clones alone and is incomplete. The sample lists some 70,000 clones, approximately 93% seen once, with 2% to 3% in the top ten. The sequencing sample was made of peripheral blood mononuclear cells (PBMCs). These receptors all come from a human donor with classical Hodgkin lymphoma.

The chain uses TRBV2 and TRBJ1-4, with D unresolved. Between the trimmed V and J ends, which lost 5 bases and 0 bases, there was a span of 13 bases. This CDR3 spans 16 amino acids. The germline V gene has CDR1 SNHLY and CDR2 FYNNEI. The DNA for the CDR3 is TGTGCCAGCAGTCCTGACCTTCGATCAACTAATGAAAAACTGTTTTTT. This encodes CASSPDLRSTNEKLFF.

The chain has TRBV6-1 and TRBJ2-7; 9 bases agree with TRBD1. The CDR3 loop spans 15 amino acids. The V segment lost 10 bases and the J segment 4 bases; nucleotides outside the gene matches: 14. The V gene's germline CDR1 is MNHNS and CDR2 SASEGT. Written as DNA, the CDR3 is TGTGCCACCACCTTCGTTTGGGACAGGGCGTACGAGCAGTACTTC. As protein: CATTFVWDRAYEQYF.

The gene calls are TRBV19 and TRBJ1-1; unclear D gene. V shed 4 bases and J shed 5 bases, with 17 bases lying between them. CDR1 and CDR2 (germline): LNHDA, SQIVND (reference sequence). CDR3 length equals 15 residues. The CDR3 bases are TGTGCCAGTAGTACTAGATATTCCGCGGGGACTGAAGCTTTCTTT. Its translation: CASSTRYSAGTEAFF.

This chain links TRBV27 with TRBJ1-4; a possible D gene is TRBD1 (5 bases). V was shortened by 8 bases and J by 9 bases, with 10 bases between the two germline ends. The CDR3 length is 11 residues. Germline CDR1 and CDR2: MNHEY and SMNVEV (reference sequence). CDR3 sequence reads: CASSRGQKLFF. In DNA form, the CDR3 reads TGTGCCAGCTCCCGGGGCCAAAAACTGTTTTTT. Drawing the rest from reference TRBV27 and TRBJ1-4, the complete variable domain is EAQVTQNPRYLITVTGKKLTVTCSQNMNHEYMSWYRQDPGLGLRQIYYSMNVEVTDKGDVPEGYKVSRKEKRNFPLILESPSPNQTSLYFCASSRGQKLFFGSGTQLSVL.

The CDR3 region is CASSERLNQPQHF. The CDR3 DNA sequence: TGTGCCAGCAGTGAACGTCTCAATCAGCCCCAGCATTTT. V usage is TRBV6-4 and J usage is TRBJ1-5; no clear D. The V and J ends lost 3 bases and 3 bases respectively, with 6 bases between them. CDR3 length equals 13 residues. Germline CDR1 MRHNA, CDR2 SNTAGT.

This clone was detected only once. V and J are TRBV15 and TRBJ2-5; D is undetermined. CDR1 is LNHNV and CDR2 is YYDKDF in the germline V gene (reference sequence). V was shortened by 8 bases and J by 1 base, with 17 bases between the two germline ends. The CDR3 is 15 residues long. CDR3: CATQAITALQETQYF. The DNA for the CDR3 is TGTGCCACCCAAGCGATCACAGCCCTCCAAGAGACCCAGTACTTC.

V usage is TRBV7-8 and J usage is TRBJ1-3, with 7 bases aligning to TRBD1. The CDR3 has 17 amino acids. Looked up from germline, CDR1 is SGHVS and CDR2 is FQNEAQ. V dropped 4 bases and J dropped 0; count of bases not matched to a gene: 9. The CDR3 region has the DNA TGTGCCAGCAGCTCTCAGGGACAGCCGAGCTCTGGAAACACCATATATTTT. This gives the protein CASSSQGQPSSGNTIYF.

This chain joins TRBV5-6 and TRBJ1-1, with D perhaps matching TRBD1 (6 bases). Germline V CDR1 and CDR2: SGHDT, YYEEEE. The V and J ends lost 4 bases and 1 base respectively, with 11 bases between them. The CDR3 totals 14 residues. The CDR3 loop reads CASSLRGPNTEAFF. The CDR3 DNA is TGTGCCAGCAGCCTCAGGGGTCCGAACACTGAAGCTTTCTTT. The whole variable domain, filled in from reference TRBV5-6 and TRBJ1-1, reads DAGVTQSPTHLIKTRGQQVTLRCSPKSGHDTVSWYQQALGQGPQFIFQYYEEEERQRGNFPDRFSGHQFPNYSSELNVNALLLGDSALYLCASSLRGPNTEAFFGQGTRLTVV.

V is TRBV28 and J is TRBJ1-1; D unclear. V was pared by 2 bases and J by 10 bases, with 17 bases between. The CDR3 sequence is 14 residues long. Germline V lookup: CDR1 MDHEN, CDR2 SYDVKM. CDR3 DNA: TGTGCCAGCAGTTTACCCCCTATGGGAGTAGGAGCTTTCTTT. It specifies CASSLPPMGVGAFF.

This chain joins TRBV5-8 and TRBJ2-4; TRBD2 might be the D (5 bases). The germline gives CDR1 SGHTS, CDR2 YDEGEE. This CDR3 comprises 15 residues. V dropped 4 bases and J dropped 0 bases, with 11 bases sitting between them. The CDR3 DNA sequence: TGTGCCAGCAGCAGTCGGGGATCAGCCAAAAACATTCAGTACTTC. It yields the protein CASSSRGSAKNIQYF.

This chain links TRBV7-9 with TRBJ1-1, with no clear D. V was clipped by 3 bases and J by 8 bases, with 7 bases between them. The CDR3 is 11 residues long. Germline V gene sequence: CDR1 SEHNR, CDR2 FQNEAQ (reference sequence). The CDR3 protein is CASSLTSEAFF. The CDR3 DNA reads as TGTGCCAGCAGCTTGACGTCCGAAGCTTTCTTT.

J is TRBJ2-3 and V is TRBV11-2; a possible D gene is TRBD2 (5 bases). V shed 1 base and J shed 3 bases, with 14 bases lying between them. Germline-derived CDR1 and CDR2 are SGHAT and FQNNGV. The CDR3 spans 16 residues. The CDR3 sequence is CASSLGGGGHTDTQYF. The CDR3 DNA reads TGTGCCAGCAGCTTAGGAGGCGGCGGGCATACAGATACGCAGTATTTT.

V is TRBV9 and J is TRBJ2-1; TRBD2 matches 15 bases. Losses at the gene ends were 7 bases for V and 1 base for J; bases not matched to a gene: 3. The germline V gene has CDR1 SGDLS and CDR2 YYNGEE. This CDR3 is 16 amino acids long. The CDR3 here is CASSGTSGRSYNEQFF. CDR3 DNA: TGTGCCAGCTCCGGGACTAGCGGGAGGTCCTACAATGAGCAGTTCTTC.

CDR3 residues: CASSSGWREGTDTQYF. In DNA, the CDR3 is TGTGCCAGCAGTTCGGGGTGGCGGGAGGGTACAGATACGCAGTATTTT. The V gene is TRBV27, the J gene TRBJ2-3; TRBD2 matches 9 bases. The germline V gene has CDR1 MNHEY and CDR2 SMNVEV (reference sequence). With V trimmed by 4 bases and J by 3 bases, 8 bases remained unmatched. The CDR3 has 16 residues.

The V gene is TRBV5-1, the J gene TRBJ2-7; D is ambiguous. Deletions cut 2 bases from V and 0 bases from J, with 6 bases between. The CDR3 is made up of 13 amino acids. Germline CDR1 SGHRS, CDR2 YFSETQ. This CDR3 reads CASSLRNSYEQYF. The CDR3 DNA follows: TGCGCCAGCAGCTTAAGGAACTCCTACGAGCAGTACTTC.

This chain connects TRBV11-2 to TRBJ2-3; D is tentatively TRBD1 or TRBD2 (5 bases each). Germline CDR1 and CDR2: SGHAT and FQNNGV. The ends were cut back, 5 bases at V and 2 bases at J, with 14 bases in the middle. CDR3 size: 15 residues. The CDR3 DNA is TGTGCCAGCAGCCCGGGGCGGGCCTCCACAGATACGCAGTATTTT. Residues: CASSPGRASTDTQYF.

This clone has only a few counts. The CDR3 region has the DNA TGCGCCAGCAGCTTGGACAGGAGCTATGGCTACACCTTC. Its protein product is CASSLDRSYGYTF. The chain employs TRBV5-1 and TRBJ1-2; a weak D match, TRBD1 (5 bases). Between the trimmed V and J ends, which lost 0 bases and 4 bases, there was a span of 7 bases. CDR3 length equals 13 residues. CDR1 and CDR2 from the germline V gene are SGHRS and YFSETQ.

This clone was found once. The genes are TRBV5-1 and TRBJ2-7; 9 nucleotides line up with TRBD1. V trimming: 3 bases; J trimming: 2 bases; junction bases outside the gene matches: 6. Germline V gene data show CDR1 as SGHRS and CDR2 as YFSETQ. CDR3 size: 15 residues. The CDR3 DNA follows: TGCGCCAGCAGCTCGGGACAGGGAATTACCTACGAGCAGTACTTC. This encodes CASSSGQGITYEQYF. Filled out from reference TRBV5-1 and TRBJ2-7, the complete variable domain reads KAGVTQTPRYLIKTRGQQVTLSCSPISGHRSVSWYQQTPGQGLQFLFEYFSETQRNKGNFPGRFSGRQFSNSRSEMNVSTLELGDSALYLCASSSGQGITYEQYFGPGTRLTVT.

This clone was seen only once. J is TRBJ1-5 and V is TRBV7-2, with 10 nucleotides matching TRBD1. Germline V gives CDR1 SGHTA, CDR2 FQGNSA. The trim removed 1 base at V and 11 bases at J, leaving 14 bases unmatched. This CDR3 is built from 17 residues. In DNA form, the CDR3 reads TGTGCCAGCAGCTTAGTAGGGGACAGGGGCGACCGGGGGTCCCAGCATTTT. This gives the protein CASSLVGDRGDRGSQHF. Full variable domain (missing parts from reference TRBV7-2 and TRBJ1-5): GAGVSQSPSNKVTEKGKDVELRCDPISGHTALYWYRQSLGQGLEFLIYFQGNSAPDKSGLPSDRFSAERTGGSVSTLTIQRTQQEDSAVYLCASSLVGDRGDRGSQHFGDGTRLSIL.

The genes are TRBV2 and TRBJ1-4; TRBD1 might be the D (6 bases). V was trimmed by 6 bases and J by 1 base, leaving 12 bases between them. CDR1 is SNHLY, CDR2 FYNNEI, per germline. The CDR3 is made up of 15 amino acids. The CDR3 coding sequence is TGTGCCAGCAGGACAAACAGGGTAACTAATGAAAAACTGTTTTTT. This gives the protein CASRTNRVTNEKLFF.

V usage is TRBV19 and J usage is TRBJ1-1, with 7 bases lining up with TRBD1. CDR1 is LNHDA, CDR2 SQIVND, per germline (reference sequence). J gave up 0 bases and V 5 bases, and 12 bases lay outside the gene matches. The CDR3 is 17 amino acids. The CDR3 sequence: CASSLHRGWNMNTEAFF. The CDR3 region has the DNA TGTGCCAGTAGTCTCCACAGGGGTTGGAACATGAACACTGAAGCTTTCTTT.